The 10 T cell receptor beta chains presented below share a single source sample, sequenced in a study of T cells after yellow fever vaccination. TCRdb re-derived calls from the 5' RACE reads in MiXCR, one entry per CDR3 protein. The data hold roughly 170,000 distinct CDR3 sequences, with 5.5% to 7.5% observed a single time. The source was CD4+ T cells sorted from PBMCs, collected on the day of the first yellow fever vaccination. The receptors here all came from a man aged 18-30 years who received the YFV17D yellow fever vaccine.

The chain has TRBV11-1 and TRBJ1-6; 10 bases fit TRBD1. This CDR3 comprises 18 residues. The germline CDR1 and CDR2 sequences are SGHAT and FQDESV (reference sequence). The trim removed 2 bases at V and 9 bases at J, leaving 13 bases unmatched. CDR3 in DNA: TGTGCCAGCAGCTTACCCGGTGTGCTGGACAGGGGGAGTTCACCCCTCCACTTT. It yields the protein CASSLPGVLDRGSSPLHF.

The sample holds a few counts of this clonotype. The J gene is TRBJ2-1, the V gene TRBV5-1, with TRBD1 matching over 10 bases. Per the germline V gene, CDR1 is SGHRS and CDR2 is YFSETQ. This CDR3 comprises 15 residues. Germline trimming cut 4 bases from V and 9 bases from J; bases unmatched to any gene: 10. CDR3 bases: TGCGCCAGCAGCCCCCAGGTCGGGACAGGGGTTGAGCAGTTCTTC. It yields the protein CASSPQVGTGVEQFF.

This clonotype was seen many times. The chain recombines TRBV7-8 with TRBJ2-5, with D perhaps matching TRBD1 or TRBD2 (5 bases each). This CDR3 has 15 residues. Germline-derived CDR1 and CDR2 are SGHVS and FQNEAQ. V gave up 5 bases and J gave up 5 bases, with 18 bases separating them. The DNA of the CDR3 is TGTGCCAGCAGCAGAGCCGCTTGGGGGAAGGAGACCCAGTACTTC. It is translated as CASSRAAWGKETQYF.

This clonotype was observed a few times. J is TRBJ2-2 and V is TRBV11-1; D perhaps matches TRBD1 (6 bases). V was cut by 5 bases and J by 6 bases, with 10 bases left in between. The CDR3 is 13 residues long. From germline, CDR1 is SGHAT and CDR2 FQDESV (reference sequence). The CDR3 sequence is CASSQTGPGELFF. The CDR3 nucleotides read TGTGCCAGCAGCCAGACAGGTCCCGGGGAGCTGTTTTTT.

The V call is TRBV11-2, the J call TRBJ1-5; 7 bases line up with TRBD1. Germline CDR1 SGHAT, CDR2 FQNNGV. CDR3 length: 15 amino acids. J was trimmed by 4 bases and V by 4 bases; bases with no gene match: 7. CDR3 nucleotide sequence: TGTGCCAGCAGCTCCTTACAGGGGAAAAATCAGCCCCAGCATTTT. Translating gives CASSSLQGKNQPQHF.

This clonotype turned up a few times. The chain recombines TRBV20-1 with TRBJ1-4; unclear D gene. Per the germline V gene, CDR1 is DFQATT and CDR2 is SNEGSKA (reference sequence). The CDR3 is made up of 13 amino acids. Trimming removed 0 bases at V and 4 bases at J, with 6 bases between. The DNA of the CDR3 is TGCAGTGCTAGAGAGGGCGGTAATGAAAAACTGTTTTTT. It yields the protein CSAREGGNEKLFF.

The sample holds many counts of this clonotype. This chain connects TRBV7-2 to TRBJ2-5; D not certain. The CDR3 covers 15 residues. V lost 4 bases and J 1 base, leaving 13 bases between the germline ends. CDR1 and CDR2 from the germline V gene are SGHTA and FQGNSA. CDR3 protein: CASSSWMTSQETQYF. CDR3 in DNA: TGTGCCAGCAGCTCCTGGATGACTTCCCAAGAGACCCAGTACTTC. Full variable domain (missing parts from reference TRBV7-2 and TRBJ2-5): GAGVSQSPSNKVTEKGKDVELRCDPISGHTALYWYRQSLGQGLEFLIYFQGNSAPDKSGLPSDRFSAERTGGSVSTLTIQRTQQEDSAVYLCASSSWMTSQETQYFGPGTRLLVL.

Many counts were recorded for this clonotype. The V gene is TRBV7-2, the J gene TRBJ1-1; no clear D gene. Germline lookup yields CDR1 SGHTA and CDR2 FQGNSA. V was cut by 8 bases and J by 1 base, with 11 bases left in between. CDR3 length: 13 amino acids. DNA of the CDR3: TGTGCCAGCGGGTCCGTCGGGAACACTGAAGCTTTCTTT. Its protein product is CASGSVGNTEAFF.

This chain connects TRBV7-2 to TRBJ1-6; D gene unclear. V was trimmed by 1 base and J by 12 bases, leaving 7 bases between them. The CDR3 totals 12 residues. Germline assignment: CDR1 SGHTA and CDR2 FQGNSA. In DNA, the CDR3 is TGTGCCAGCAGCTTAGTTTCGGGACCCCTCCACTTT. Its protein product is CASSLVSGPLHF.

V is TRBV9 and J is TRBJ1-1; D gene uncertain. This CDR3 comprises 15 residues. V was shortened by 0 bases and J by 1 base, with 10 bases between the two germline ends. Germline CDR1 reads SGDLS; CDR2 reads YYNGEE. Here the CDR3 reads CASSVEGSWNTEAFF. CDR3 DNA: TGTGCCAGCAGCGTAGAAGGGAGTTGGAACACTGAAGCTTTCTTT.